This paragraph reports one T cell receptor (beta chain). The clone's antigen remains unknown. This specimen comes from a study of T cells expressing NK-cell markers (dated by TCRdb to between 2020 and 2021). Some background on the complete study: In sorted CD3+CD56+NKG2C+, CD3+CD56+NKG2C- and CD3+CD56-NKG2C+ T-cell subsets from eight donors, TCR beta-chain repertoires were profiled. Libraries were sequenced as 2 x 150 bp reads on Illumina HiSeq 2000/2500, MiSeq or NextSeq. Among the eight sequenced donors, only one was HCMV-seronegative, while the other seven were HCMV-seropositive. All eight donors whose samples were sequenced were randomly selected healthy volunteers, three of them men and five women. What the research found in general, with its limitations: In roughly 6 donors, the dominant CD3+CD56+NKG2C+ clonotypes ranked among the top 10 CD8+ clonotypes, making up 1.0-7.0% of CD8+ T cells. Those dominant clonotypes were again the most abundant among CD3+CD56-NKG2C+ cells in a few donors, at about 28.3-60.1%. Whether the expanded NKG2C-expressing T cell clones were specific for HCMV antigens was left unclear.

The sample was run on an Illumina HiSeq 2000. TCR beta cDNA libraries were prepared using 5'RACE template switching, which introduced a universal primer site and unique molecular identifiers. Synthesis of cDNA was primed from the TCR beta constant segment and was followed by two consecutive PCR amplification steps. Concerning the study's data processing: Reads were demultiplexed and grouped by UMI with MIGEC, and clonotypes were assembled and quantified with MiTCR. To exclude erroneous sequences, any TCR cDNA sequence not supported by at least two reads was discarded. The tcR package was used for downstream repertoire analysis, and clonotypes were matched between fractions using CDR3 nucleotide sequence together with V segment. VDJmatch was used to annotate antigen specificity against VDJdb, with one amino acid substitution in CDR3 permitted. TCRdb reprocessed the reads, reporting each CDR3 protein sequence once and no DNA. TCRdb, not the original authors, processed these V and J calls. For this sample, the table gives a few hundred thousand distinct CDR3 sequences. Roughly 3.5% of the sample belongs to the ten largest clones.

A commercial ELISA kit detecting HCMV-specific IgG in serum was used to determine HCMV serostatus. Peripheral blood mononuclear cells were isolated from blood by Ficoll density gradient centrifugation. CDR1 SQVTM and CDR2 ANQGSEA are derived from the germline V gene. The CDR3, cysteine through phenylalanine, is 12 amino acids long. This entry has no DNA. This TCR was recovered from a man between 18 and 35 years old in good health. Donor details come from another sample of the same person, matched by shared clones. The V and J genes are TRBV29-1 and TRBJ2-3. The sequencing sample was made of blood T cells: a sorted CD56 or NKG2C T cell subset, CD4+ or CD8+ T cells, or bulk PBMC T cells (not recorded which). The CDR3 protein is CSVSSATDTQYF.